The rows below give T cell receptor beta chains drawn from one sample of a study of blood T cell repertoires in COVID-19. Profiling relied on immunoSEQ multiplex PCR, and the TCRdb table lists in-frame clones only, not all of them. Found here are fewer than 200,000 clones, 88% of them singletons; the top ten hold more than 25%. Sequenced material: peripheral blood. These receptors all come from a man in his 60s with acute or convalescent COVID-19. Both conserved end residues are part of each CDR3. The D gene is left open where the match is weak. Size is stated for part of the rows, as once, few or many counts, or as a class when the clone is expanded.

j_gene,d_gene,abundance,v_gene,CDR3nt,CDR3aa
TRBJ2-2,TRBD2,NA,TRBV5-1,TGCGCCAGCAGCTTTGGAGCGGGAGGGAACACCGGGGAGCTGTTTTTT,CASSFGAGGNTGELFF
TRBJ2-5,TRBD1,NA,TRBV5-8,TGTGCCAGCAGCTCGAGAGTGACAGGGCCTCAAGAGACCCAGTACTTC,CASSSRVTGPQETQYF
TRBJ1-3,NA,NA,TRBV19,TGTGCCAGTTTACAGGGAAGGGGCGCTGGAAACACCATATATTTT,CASLQGRGAGNTIYF
TRBJ1-6,NA,NA,TRBV11-2,TGTGCCAGCAGCTTTTCAACTGGAGGGGCCAATTCACCCCTCCACTTT,CASSFSTGGANSPLHF
TRBJ1-6,NA,NA,TRBV29-1,TGCAGCGTTCGGGACGGAGGGAATTCACCCCTCCACTTT,CSVRDGGNSPLHF
TRBJ2-3,TRBD2,NA,TRBV19,TGTGCCAGTAGTCTTATAGCGGGTACAGGCACAGATACGCAGTATTTT,CASSLIAGTGTDTQYF
TRBJ2-5,TRBD2,NA,TRBV25-1,TGTGCCAGCAGTGACCCGGGGAGGGCGTACCAAGAGACCCAGTACTTC,CASSDPGRAYQETQYF
TRBJ1-1,NA,NA,TRBV6-5,TGTGCCAGCAGTTACGGTCAGGGCCTTGGGAACACTGAAGCTTTCTTT,CASSYGQGLGNTEAFF
TRBJ1-6,NA,NA,TRBV21-1,TGTGCCAGCAGCAAGACAGGCGACCTCCACTTT,CASSKTGDLHF
TRBJ2-1,TRBD1,NA,TRBV24-1,TGTGCCACCAGTGTTGGGGACAGGGGACTTTACAATGAGCAGTTCTTC,CATSVGDRGLYNEQFF
TRBJ1-1,NA,NA,TRBV12-3/TRBV12-4,TGTGCCAGCATCGTTTTTGGGGCAGGTGAAGCTTTCTTT,CASIVFGAGEAFF
TRBJ1-3,TRBD1,NA,TRBV29-1,TGCAGCGTCGAGGACAGGGCTGGAAACACCATATATTTT,CSVEDRAGNTIYF
TRBJ1-1,NA,NA,TRBV5-4,TGTGCCAGCAGCTTGGAAGAGGCAGGGACTGAAGCTTTCTTT,CASSLEEAGTEAFF
TRBJ1-1,NA,NA,TRBV12-5,TGTGCTAGTGGTTTGGCCCCCGGGGCAGGGACATTGAACACTGAAGCTTTCTTT,CASGLAPGAGTLNTEAFF
TRBJ1-1,NA,NA,TRBV2,TGTGCCAGCTTAGCTGCAGCGGGGCTTAACACTGAAGCTTTCTTT,CASLAAAGLNTEAFF
TRBJ2-5,TRBD2,NA,TRBV7-8,TGTGCCAGCAGCTTAGGGCTAGCGGGGGGGGAAGAGACCCAGTACTTC,CASSLGLAGGEETQYF
TRBJ1-4,TRBD1,NA,TRBV28,TGTGCCAGCAGCCGGGACAGAACTAATGAAAAACTGTTTTTT,CASSRDRTNEKLFF
TRBJ2-3,TRBD2,few,TRBV14,TGTGCCAGCAGCCTATCCTTAGCGGGGGTTGGCACAGATACGCAGTATTTT,CASSLSLAGVGTDTQYF
TRBJ1-3,NA,NA,TRBV15,TGTGCCACCAGCAGAGGAGGGGGAAACACCATATATTTT,CATSRGGGNTIYF
TRBJ1-5,TRBD1,NA,TRBV2,TGTGCCAGCAATCCAGACAGGGGTCTCCAGCCCCAGCATTTT,CASNPDRGLQPQHF
TRBJ1-2,NA,NA,TRBV19,TGTGCCAGTAGCCGGAGGGCAGGTGCTAACTATGGCTACACCTTC,CASSRRAGANYGYTF
TRBJ2-7,NA,NA,TRBV18,TGTGCCAGCTCACCGATTTCGACAGCTAGCTCCTACGAGCAGTACTTC,CASSPISTASSYEQYF
TRBJ1-4,NA,NA,TRBV11-2,TGTGCCAGCAGCCCTAGCCCCCATGACGATGAAAAACTGTTTTTT,CASSPSPHDDEKLFF
TRBJ1-4,NA,NA,TRBV20-1,TGCAGTGCTATCGATGAAAAACTGTTTTTT,CSAIDEKLFF
TRBJ2-5,NA,NA,TRBV4-1,TGCGCCAGCAGCCAAGTTGCAGGACAAGAGACCCAGTACTTC,CASSQVAGQETQYF
TRBJ2-2,NA,once,TRBV6-5,TGTGCCAGCAGCCTACAAGGACTCACCGGGGAGCTGTTTTTT,CASSLQGLTGELFF
TRBJ1-2,TRBD1,NA,TRBV30,TGTGCCTGGAGTGAGGGGGCTCACTATGGCTACACCTTC,CAWSEGAHYGYTF
TRBJ1-4,TRBD1,NA,TRBV7-9,TGTGCCAGCAGCTGGACAGGGACTAATGAAAAACTGTTTTTT,CASSWTGTNEKLFF
TRBJ2-1,TRBD2,NA,TRBV4-3,TGCGCCAGCAGCCAAGGAGCAGCGGGGGGGTACAATGAGCAGTTCTTC,CASSQGAAGGYNEQFF
TRBJ1-5,NA,NA,TRBV23-1,TGCGCCAGCAGTCAATCGGAGACTAGCAATCAGCCCCAGCATTTT,CASSQSETSNQPQHF
TRBJ1-6,TRBD1,NA,TRBV5-1,TGCGCCAGCAGCTCGGGACAGGGCAATTCACCCCTCCACTTT,CASSSGQGNSPLHF
TRBJ2-5,TRBD1,NA,TRBV5-1,TGCGCCAGCAGCTCGACAGGGCCTCAAGAGACCCAGTACTTC,CASSSTGPQETQYF
TRBJ1-2,TRBD1,NA,TRBV6-1,TGTGCCAGCAGTGATCCCGGGACAGGGAGGGTTGGCTACACCTTC,CASSDPGTGRVGYTF
TRBJ1-6,TRBD1,NA,TRBV3-1/TRBV3-2,TGTGCCAGCAAGATGGGACAGAGCTCCTATAATTCACCCCTCCACTTT,CASKMGQSSYNSPLHF
TRBJ1-2,NA,NA,TRBV29-1,TGCAGCGTTGAACAGGCCGGGGGGGGTGGCTACACCTTC,CSVEQAGGGGYTF
TRBJ1-1,NA,few,TRBV7-9,TGTGCCAGCAGCAAGTGGACAGACGGGAACACTGAAGCTTTCTTT,CASSKWTDGNTEAFF
TRBJ1-2,TRBD1,NA,TRBV4-1,TGCGCCAGCAGCCAAGATCGGGGACAGGGAATGAACTATGGCTACACCTTC,CASSQDRGQGMNYGYTF
TRBJ1-2,TRBD1,NA,TRBV2,TGTGCCAGCAGTGAGGAGACAGGGCCCTATGGCTACACCTTC,CASSEETGPYGYTF
TRBJ1-2,TRBD1,NA,TRBV7-9,TGTGCCAGCAGCTTACGGGGACAGGGTGATGGCTACACCTTC,CASSLRGQGDGYTF
TRBJ2-3,NA,NA,TRBV11-3,TGTGCCAGCAGCTCGGGCCCACAGGGAGCAGATACGCAGTATTTT,CASSSGPQGADTQYF
TRBJ1-4,TRBD1,few,TRBV5-1,TGCGCCAGCAGCCTCCCGGGACAGGGGGCTGAAAAACTGTTTTTT,CASSLPGQGAEKLFF
TRBJ2-1,TRBD2,NA,TRBV7-9,TGTGCCAGCAGCCCTAGCGGGAGGGCCCATGAGCAGTTCTTC,CASSPSGRAHEQFF
TRBJ2-2,NA,NA,TRBV19,TGTGCCAGTAGTATCCCCCCAGGGACCGGGGAGCTGTTTTTT,CASSIPPGTGELFF
TRBJ2-2,TRBD1,NA,TRBV24-1,TGTGCCACCAGTGATTTGCGTAATAAGGGGGCAACCGGGGAGCTGTTTTTT,CATSDLRNKGATGELFF
TRBJ2-1,TRBD2,NA,TRBV5-4,TGTGCCAGCAGCTTCAGCGGGAGTCGCGGTGAGCAGTTCTTC,CASSFSGSRGEQFF
TRBJ1-5,NA,NA,TRBV19,TGTGCCAGTAGTCGAACAGGAAGACCCTTCAATCAGCCCCAGCATTTT,CASSRTGRPFNQPQHF
TRBJ2-1,TRBD1,once,TRBV5-5,TGTGCCAGCAGTCCCGGGACAGGAGCTTACAATGAGCAGTTCTTC,CASSPGTGAYNEQFF
TRBJ1-2,TRBD1,NA,TRBV6-5,TGTGCCAGCAGCCTAAGACAGGGAACCTATGGCTACACCTTC,CASSLRQGTYGYTF
TRBJ2-5,NA,NA,TRBV6-4,TGTGCCAGCAGCAGGACAGTAAGAGAGACCCAGTACTTC,CASSRTVRETQYF
TRBJ2-2,NA,few,TRBV5-8,TGTGCCAGCAGCTTGGGCCAAAGCTTGAACACCGGGGAGCTGTTTTTT,CASSLGQSLNTGELFF
TRBJ2-1,NA,NA,TRBV12-3/TRBV12-4,TGTGCCAGCAGTTTAGCGCTACGGGGGGAGCAGTTCTTC,CASSLALRGEQFF
TRBJ2-4,TRBD1,NA,TRBV6-5,TGTGCCAGCGGGCGGACAGGGAGGATGGACATTCAGTACTTC,CASGRTGRMDIQYF
TRBJ2-1,NA,NA,TRBV6-5,TGTGCCAGCAAGGATGCGGGGATCTCCTACAATGAGCAGTTCTTC,CASKDAGISYNEQFF
TRBJ1-1,NA,NA,TRBV5-1,TGCGCCAGCAGCTTGGGCAGGATAAACATGAACACTGAAGCTTTCTTT,CASSLGRINMNTEAFF
TRBJ1-1,NA,NA,TRBV27,TGTGCCAGCAGTTCCACCGGGGGAGGAGACACTGAAGCTTTCTTT,CASSSTGGGDTEAFF
TRBJ1-1,NA,NA,TRBV4-1,TGCGCCAGCAGCCCAGCCGGGGGGACTGAAGCTTTCTTT,CASSPAGGTEAFF
TRBJ1-1,TRBD1,NA,TRBV5-1,TGCGCCAGCAGCTTGACAGGGGGCACAACTGAAGCTTTCTTT,CASSLTGGTTEAFF
TRBJ2-3,TRBD2,once,TRBV7-9,TGTGCCAGCAGCTTTACCGGGACTAGCATCACAGATACGCAGTATTTT,CASSFTGTSITDTQYF